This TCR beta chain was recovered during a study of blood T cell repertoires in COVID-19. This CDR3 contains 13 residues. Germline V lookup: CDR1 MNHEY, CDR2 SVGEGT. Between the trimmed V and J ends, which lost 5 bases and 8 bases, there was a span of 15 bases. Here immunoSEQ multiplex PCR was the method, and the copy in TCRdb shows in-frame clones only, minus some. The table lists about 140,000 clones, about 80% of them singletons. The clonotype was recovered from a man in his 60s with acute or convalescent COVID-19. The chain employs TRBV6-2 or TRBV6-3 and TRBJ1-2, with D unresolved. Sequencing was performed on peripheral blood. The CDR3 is CASSKHQLRGYTF. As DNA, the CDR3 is TGTGCCAGCAGTAAGCACCAACTTCGAGGCTACACCTTC.